One and the same sample provided the 5 T cell receptor beta chains below, sequenced in a study of OX40 agonist ivuxolimab in advanced cancers. Assay used: immunoSEQ multiplex PCR; TCRdb lists only in-frame clones, some missing. This table has some 49,000 clones, about 80% appearing once. The sequencing here drew on CD4+ or CD8+ T cells sorted from blood, taken in a trial of the OX40 agonist ivuxolimab. The origin of the receptors is an adult with an advanced solid tumor such as melanoma, head and neck, liver or kidney cancer.

This clone was seen more than once but under ten times. This chain uses TRBV9 with TRBJ2-7; D assignment may be TRBD1 or TRBD2 (5 bases each). The CDR3 loop spans 14 amino acids. CDR1 is SGDLS, CDR2 YYNGEE, per germline. Trimming stripped 2 bases from V and 5 bases from J, with 14 bases between. This chain's CDR3 is CASSVEGTGNEQYF. CDR3 coding DNA: TGTGCCAGCAGCGTCGAGGGGACCGGGAACGAGCAGTACTTC.

The V gene is TRBV5-1, the J gene TRBJ2-1; unclear D gene. The V gene lost 1 base and the J gene lost 8 bases, with 7 bases spanning the gap. The CDR3 consists of 12 residues. The germline CDR1 and CDR2 sequences are SGHRS and YFSETQ. The CDR3 DNA reads TGCGCCAGCAGCTTGTTAACCGATGAGCAGTTCTTC. As protein: CASSLLTDEQFF.

The J gene is TRBJ2-7, the V gene TRBV7-8; 8 nucleotides line up with TRBD2. With V trimmed by 1 base and J by 0 bases, 8 bases remained unmatched. This CDR3 comprises 17 residues. Germline lookup yields CDR1 SGHVS and CDR2 FQNEAQ. The CDR3 here is CASSLGASGQYSYEQYF. The CDR3 DNA reads as TGTGCCAGCAGCTTAGGGGCTAGCGGGCAATACTCCTACGAGCAGTACTTC.

This clone has only a few counts. The chain combines TRBV10-1 with TRBJ2-1; D is perhaps TRBD1 (5 bases). CDR3 length equals 13 residues. Per germline, CDR1 WNHNN and CDR2 SYGVQD (reference sequence). Trimming removed 2 bases at V and 8 bases at J, with 10 bases between. The chain's CDR3 is CASSEGARDEQFF. As DNA, the CDR3 is TGCGCCAGCAGTGAGGGGGCACGCGATGAGCAGTTCTTC.

This rearrangement joins TRBV19 to TRBJ1-5, with unresolved D. The germline gives CDR1 LNHDA, CDR2 SQIVND (reference sequence). V lost 3 bases to trimming and J lost 7 bases, with 16 bases between them. The CDR3 runs to 15 residues. CDR3 region: CASSINWEGRQPQHF. In DNA form, the CDR3 reads TGTGCCAGTAGTATTAATTGGGAGGGTCGACAGCCCCAGCATTTT.